One T cell receptor (beta chain) is described in this entry. The sample is drawn from a study of blood T cell repertoires in COVID-19. About the research overall: From T cells, B-cell-depleted T cells, or PBMCs came the material, which was cDNA or gDNA.

This CDR3 has 15 residues. The germline gives CDR1 GTSNPN, CDR2 SVGIG (reference sequence). V lost 5 bases and J lost 1; bases outside the gene matches: 5. TCRdb keeps only in-frame clones here, not all; method: immunoSEQ multiplex PCR. The sample yields 150,000 to 200,000 clones, less than 85% seen once. Material: PBMCs or T cells enriched from blood (not recorded which). The V call is TRBV30, the J call TRBJ2-3; 11 bases fit TRBD2. This clonotype was obtained from a man aged 45-65 years who had recovered from COVID-19. The CDR3 sequence: CAWARLAGRTDTQYF. In nucleotides, the CDR3 is TGTGCCTGGGCCCGACTAGCGGGGCGCACAGATACGCAGTATTTT.